This T cell receptor (beta chain) was captured in a study of T-cell reconstitution after alpha-beta-depleted transplantation in children. Overall study findings and caveats: By about two months after transplant, alpha-beta T cells reportedly arose from several hundred graft clones that had expanded. At one year after transplant, newly produced T cells mostly accounted for T-cell counts and diversity.

This clonotype was picked up a small number of times. The antigen remains undetermined. Construction of the TCRbeta library involved unique molecular identifiers. TCRdb itself ran the PCR reads through MiXCR, one entry per CDR3 protein. The sample has about 90,000 distinct CDR3 sequences, around 15% seen once. The sample was PBMCs, mostly from graft donor cells, taken 180 days after TCRalphabeta/CD19-depleted stem cell transplant. The clonotype comes from a male patient aged 2 to 9 who had a stem cell transplant for acute lymphoblastic leukemia, so the T cells may come from the graft donor.

The DNA of the CDR3 is TGTGCCAGCAGAAGCGTAGAGACCCAGTACTTC. Encoded protein: CASRSVETQYF. The V and J genes are TRBV2 and TRBJ2-5; D is ambiguous. The CDR3 is 11 residues long. The ends were cut back, 6 bases at V and 4 bases at J, with 6 bases in the middle. Germline V gene lookup returns CDR1 SNHLY and CDR2 FYNNEI.